Listed here are 19 T cell receptor beta chains from one sample, sequenced in a study of CD8 T cells in ankylosing spondylitis. Study outcomes and limitations: Apparently characteristic of ankylosing spondylitis blood was a TCR beta motif (about eight highly homologous variants).

TCRdb used MiXCR to reprocess the 5' RACE reads, holding one entry per CDR3 protein. The sample includes fewer than 550,000 distinct CDR3 sequences, about 5.4% of them seen just once. Antigen specificity for these receptors is unknown. The material sequenced was blood, either unsorted or a sorted T cell fraction (not recorded which). These receptor sequences come from a male donor with ankylosing spondylitis.

There are many counts of this clonotype. The chain combines TRBV5-1 with TRBJ2-5, with D possibly called TRBD1 or TRBD2 (6 bases each). Looked up from germline, CDR1 is SGHRS and CDR2 is YFSETQ. V lost 4 bases and J lost 5, with 12 bases in between. The CDR3 is 13 residues long. Here the CDR3 DNA reads TGCGCCAGCAGCCGGGGGCTAGGGGAGACCCAGTACTTC. It is translated as CASSRGLGETQYF.

This clonotype has ten or more counts. The CDR3 coding sequence is TGTGCCAGCAGCTTAGCCATACTAGCGGGAGCGGAAGAGACCCAGTACTTC. Its translation is CASSLAILAGAEETQYF. The chain employs TRBV7-9 and TRBJ2-5; TRBD2 agrees at 11 bases. Germline CDR1 and CDR2: SEHNR and FQNEAQ (reference sequence). V lost 0 bases, J lost 3 bases, and 6 bases stayed unmatched. The CDR3 has 17 residues.

The table lists this clonotype with many counts. The gene calls are TRBV29-1 and TRBJ2-7, with 8 bases matching TRBD1. V lost 5 bases, J lost 5 bases, and 14 bases stayed unmatched. This CDR3 has 15 residues. Germline assignment: CDR1 SQVTM and CDR2 ANQGSEA. The CDR3 bases are TGCAGCGTTAAAGGCTACGACAGGGGATTTGACGAGCAGTACTTC. Residues: CSVKGYDRGFDEQYF.

This clonotype was picked up many times. The genes are TRBV10-3 and TRBJ2-2; a possible D gene is TRBD1 (6 bases). This CDR3 spans 14 amino acids. Germline V lookup: CDR1 ENHRY, CDR2 SYGVKD. V was trimmed by 5 bases and J by 2 bases, leaving 9 bases between them. CDR3 bases: TGTGCCATCAGTCGGGACAAAAACACCGGGGAGCTGTTTTTT. Translation gives CAISRDKNTGELFF.

This clonotype occurred many times. The chain has TRBV5-1 and TRBJ2-5, with D possibly matching TRBD2 (5 bases). CDR1 and CDR2 (germline): SGHRS, YFSETQ. Trimming removed 4 bases from V and 3 bases from J, with 10 bases in between. The CDR3 is made up of 13 amino acids. CDR3 amino acids: CASSQTREETQYF. In DNA, the CDR3 is TGCGCCAGCAGCCAAACTAGAGAAGAGACCCAGTACTTC.

This clonotype was seen many times. V is TRBV9 and J is TRBJ1-5, with 8 bases fitting TRBD1. Germline trimming cut 0 bases from V and 4 bases from J; bases unmatched to any gene: 6. Germline assignment: CDR1 SGDLS and CDR2 YYNGEE. The CDR3 is made up of 16 amino acids. CDR3 sequence reads: CASSVERRQGNQPQHF. CDR3 nucleotide sequence: TGTGCCAGCAGCGTAGAAAGGAGACAGGGGAATCAGCCCCAGCATTTT.

This clonotype was observed at least ten times. The chain joins TRBV5-1 to TRBJ2-5; 7 bases map to TRBD1. Germline V gene sequence: CDR1 SGHRS, CDR2 YFSETQ. The CDR3 extends over 14 amino acids. Unmatched junction bases numbered 9, after V lost 4 bases and J lost 6 bases. The CDR3 bases are TGCGCCAGCAGCGATAGACAGGGCCCGCAGACCCAGTACTTC. Translating gives CASSDRQGPQTQYF.

Worth noting for this clonotype: This sequence may be a read error, since a much larger clone differs from it by one base. The rearrangement links TRBV9 to TRBJ2-3; 11 nucleotides line up with TRBD1. Trimming removed 7 bases from V and 6 bases from J; junction bases left unmatched: 10. CDR3 length: 15 amino acids. Germline loops: CDR1 SGDLS, CDR2 YYNGEE. CDR3 sequence: CASGGRTGGYDTQYF. The CDR3 nucleotides read TGTGCCAGCGGCGGGCGGACAGGGGGCTACGATACGCAGTATTTT.

This clonotype was picked up many times. The V call is TRBV4-3, the J call TRBJ2-3; no reliable D call. The CDR3 consists of 13 residues. Trimming shortened V by 2 bases and J by 1 base, and 4 bases separated the two germline ends. Germline V gene sequence: CDR1 LGHNA, CDR2 YSLEER. CDR3 residues: CASSQRRTDTQYF. In DNA, the CDR3 is TGCGCCAGCAGCCAAAGACGCACAGATACGCAGTATTTT.

The sample holds many counts of this clonotype. CDR3 sequence (DNA): TGTGCCAGCAGTTTATTGTCACGGGGGAGACAGGGTCACAATGAGCAGTTCTTC. Amino acid sequence: CASSLLSRGRQGHNEQFF. V is TRBV27 and J is TRBJ2-1; possible D gene TRBD1, 7 bases. V shed 1 base and J shed 5 bases, with 21 bases lying between them. The CDR3 spans 18 residues. The V gene's germline CDR1 is MNHEY and CDR2 SMNVEV (reference sequence).

This clonotype occurred many times. The V and J genes are TRBV6-2 or TRBV6-3 and TRBJ1-2; D remains ambiguous. V lost 10 bases to trimming and J lost 4 bases, with 16 bases between them. This CDR3 spans 13 amino acids. Germline values: CDR1 MNHEY, CDR2 SVGEGT. The CDR3 sequence is CATQSGRSYGYTF. The CDR3 bases are TGTGCCACCCAATCGGGGAGAAGCTATGGCTACACCTTC.

This clonotype was counted ten times or more. The V and J genes are TRBV7-9 and TRBJ1-2, with 9 positions matching TRBD1. CDR3 length: 14 amino acids. Germline V gene sequence: CDR1 SEHNR, CDR2 FQNEAQ (reference sequence). The V segment lost 5 bases and the J segment 8 bases; nucleotides outside the gene matches: 9. The CDR3 loop is CASSLPDRGRGYTF. CDR3 nucleotide sequence: TGTGCCAGCAGCCTCCCGGACAGGGGTCGAGGCTACACCTTC. Drawing the rest from reference TRBV7-9 and TRBJ1-2, the complete variable domain is DTGVSQNPRHKITKRGQNVTFRCDPISEHNRLYWYRQTLGQGPEFLTYFQNEAQLEKSRLLSDRFSAERPKGSFSTLEIQRTEQGDSAMYLCASSLPDRGRGYTFGSGTRLTVV.

The rearrangement uses TRBV24-1 and TRBJ1-2; D ambiguous. The CDR3 is made up of 13 amino acids. Trimming shortened V by 4 bases and J by 8 bases, and 13 bases separated the two germline ends. Germline V gives CDR1 KGHDR, CDR2 SFDVKD. This CDR3 reads CATSDHPYGGYTF. The CDR3 nucleotides read TGTGCCACCAGTGACCATCCGTACGGGGGCTACACCTTC.

This clonotype was detected many times. J is TRBJ2-1 and V is TRBV6-5; D gene ambiguous. CDR1 and CDR2 from the germline V gene are MNHEY and SVGAGI. The CDR3 consists of 12 residues. With 6 bases removed from V and 7 bases from J, the gap between germline ends came to 10 bases. The CDR3 DNA sequence: TGTGCCAGCAGCAGATCTAGGAATGAGCAGTTCTTC. It encodes CASSRSRNEQFF.

The V gene is TRBV20-1, the J gene TRBJ2-1; a weak D match, TRBD1 (6 bases). V lost 5 bases to trimming and J lost 0 bases, with 17 bases between them. The CDR3 length is 16 residues. Germline V gene lookup returns CDR1 DFQATT and CDR2 SNEGSKA (reference sequence). CDR3 coding DNA: TGCAGTGCTTCGGAGCAGAGGGGGAGCTCCTACAATGAGCAGTTCTTC. This encodes CSASEQRGSSYNEQFF.

This clonotype was picked up many times. This chain joins TRBV12-3 or TRBV12-4 and TRBJ1-4, with D tentatively TRBD1 (6 bases). The CDR3 length is 13 residues. Trimming removed 5 bases from V and 7 bases from J, with 11 bases in between. Written as DNA, the CDR3 is TGTGCCAGCAGTCGACAGGCCGGTGAAAAACTGTTTTTT. This gives the protein CASSRQAGEKLFF.

Only a few counts were recorded for this clonotype. The chain recombines TRBV14 with TRBJ2-5, with D possibly matching TRBD1 (6 bases). CDR1 is SGHDN, CDR2 FVKESK, per germline. V gave up 5 bases and J gave up 5 bases, with 12 bases separating them. The CDR3 runs 13 residues. The DNA for the CDR3 is TGTGCCAGCAGCTATGGGGGCCGGGAGACCCAGTACTTC. Its protein product is CASSYGGRETQYF.

This clonotype occurred many times. The chain links TRBV20-1 to TRBJ2-5; D not resolved. This CDR3 is built from 13 residues. Germline CDR1 DFQATT, CDR2 SNEGSKA (reference sequence). The V gene lost 2 bases and the J gene lost 0 bases, with 7 bases spanning the gap. The CDR3 DNA reads TGCAGTGCTAGACCCGAGTACCAAGAGACCCAGTACTTC. This gives the protein CSARPEYQETQYF.

The chain links TRBV6-1 to TRBJ2-7, with D uncertain. Trimming removed 1 base at V and 3 bases at J, with 7 bases between. In germline, CDR1 is MNHNS, CDR2 SASEGT. The CDR3 spans 13 residues. The CDR3, as DNA: TGTGCCAGCAGTGAAGGGCCAGTCTACGAGCAGTACTTC. Translation: CASSEGPVYEQYF.